Below are 14 T cell receptor beta chains sequenced from a single sample in a study of T cell responses to AZD1222 COVID-19 vaccine. Using immunoSEQ multiplex PCR, the repertoire was profiled, and TCRdb retains in-frame clones only, with some absent. There are around 120,000 clones in the sample; about 90% occur only once, and approximately 10% lies in the top ten. The sample in question was peripheral blood, obtained on day 0 of AZD1222 vaccination. The receptors shown here come from an adult in good health.

CDR3 bases: TGTGCCACCAGTGATCATTCCTACGAGCAGTACTTC. Its translation: CATSDHSYEQYF. The chain recombines TRBV24-1 with TRBJ2-7; D not resolved. Germline V lookup: CDR1 KGHDR, CDR2 SFDVKD. Between the trimmed V and J ends, which lost 3 bases and 1 base, there was a span of 3 bases. The CDR3 has 12 amino acids.

The CDR3 protein is CASGLGYGQVGTEAFF. The CDR3 region has the DNA TGTGCTAGTGGTTTGGGTTACGGACAGGTCGGCACTGAAGCTTTCTTT. This sequence joins TRBV12-5 and TRBJ1-1; 7 nucleotides line up with TRBD1. The junction had 9 bases not matched to a gene; V was cut back by 1 base and J by 4 bases. The CDR3 has 16 amino acids. Germline V gene lookup returns CDR1 LGHNT and CDR2 FRNRAP.

The rearrangement links TRBV11-2 to TRBJ2-7, with TRBD2 identical over 11 bases. The J segment lost 4 bases and the V segment lost 4 bases, leaving 6 bases of the junction unmatched. The CDR3 covers 15 residues. Germline V gene data show CDR1 as SGHAT and CDR2 as FQNNGV. The CDR3 DNA is TGTGCCAGCAGCTCGACTAGCGGGGCCGATTACGAGCAGTACTTC. Protein product: CASSSTSGADYEQYF.

This chain links TRBV19 with TRBJ1-1; D gene ambiguous. The CDR3 runs 14 residues. Germline V CDR1 and CDR2: LNHDA, SQIVND (reference sequence). The V gene lost 7 bases and the J gene lost 2 bases, with 14 bases spanning the gap. The CDR3 sequence is CASILWGSNTEAFF. DNA of the CDR3: TGTGCCAGTATCCTTTGGGGATCTAACACTGAAGCTTTCTTT.

This chain connects TRBV28 to TRBJ1-4; D may be TRBD1 (5 bases). CDR1 is MDHEN and CDR2 is SYDVKM in the germline V gene. V lost 3 bases, J lost 4 bases, and 12 bases lay in between. This CDR3 spans 15 amino acids. The CDR3 spells CASSLDGGINEKLFF. The CDR3 coding sequence is TGTGCCAGCAGTTTGGATGGGGGAATTAATGAAAAACTGTTTTTT.

This chain uses TRBV29-1 with TRBJ1-1; TRBD1 matches 10 bases. CDR1 is SQVTM, CDR2 ANQGSEA, per germline. This CDR3 is 16 amino acids long. V lost 4 bases and J lost 6; bases outside the gene matches: 14. This CDR3 is CSVGTGSSGTGAEAFF. The CDR3 DNA reads TGCAGCGTTGGAACCGGTTCATCCGGGACAGGGGCTGAAGCTTTCTTT.

V and J are TRBV4-2 and TRBJ2-1; TRBD2 matches at 8 bases. J lost 7 bases, V lost 0 bases, and 11 bases had no gene match. Germline V gives CDR1 LGHNA, CDR2 YNFKEQ. CDR3 size: 17 residues. CDR3 nucleotide sequence: TGTGCCAGCAGCCAAGAGTCTGCCGCGGGAGGTGAGAATGAGCAGTTCTTC. Translation: CASSQESAAGGENEQFF.

To note about this clone: Other DNA sequences in the sample encode the same CDR3. The chain joins TRBV28 to TRBJ1-3; 7 positions match TRBD1. The CDR3 spans 14 residues. Germline V gene data show CDR1 as MDHEN and CDR2 as SYDVKM. V lost 2 bases, J lost 4 bases, and 2 bases stayed unmatched. CDR3 residues: CASSLDRVGNTIYF. The CDR3 DNA reads TGTGCCAGCAGTTTAGACAGGGTAGGAAACACCATATATTTT.

The rearrangement links TRBV24-1 to TRBJ1-4, with D possibly TRBD1 on 6 matching bases. The V and J ends lost 4 bases and 4 bases respectively, with 21 bases between them. Looked up from germline, CDR1 is KGHDR and CDR2 is SFDVKD. This CDR3 has 18 residues. CDR3 residues: CATSDRLRGGAFNEKLFF. CDR3 nucleotide sequence: TGTGCCACCAGTGACCGCTTACGGGGGGGGGCATTTAATGAAAAACTGTTTTTT.

The chain has TRBV19 and TRBJ2-3, with D perhaps TRBD1 (6 bases). Deletions cut 6 bases from V and 6 bases from J, with 16 bases between. The CDR3 loop spans 14 amino acids. Germline loops: CDR1 LNHDA, CDR2 SQIVND (reference sequence). The CDR3 is CASRQQGRGDTQYF. Here the CDR3 DNA reads TGTGCCAGTAGGCAACAGGGCCGCGGGGATACGCAGTATTTT.

The chain combines TRBV2 with TRBJ2-7, with 13 bases matching TRBD2. From germline, CDR1 is SNHLY and CDR2 FYNNEI. With 6 bases clipped from V and 1 base from J, the junction kept 3 bases outside the gene matches. This CDR3 comprises 15 residues. CDR3: CASRILAGGSYEQYF. Here the CDR3 DNA reads TGTGCCAGCAGAATACTAGCGGGGGGGTCCTACGAGCAGTACTTC.

This chain links TRBV4-1 with TRBJ1-4, with unresolved D. Germline CDR1 reads MGHRA; CDR2 reads YSYEKL. This CDR3 has 14 amino acids. Trimming stripped 4 bases from V and 6 bases from J, with 12 bases between. CDR3 nucleotides: TGCGCCAGCAGCCCACAGTCCCTCGATGAAAAACTGTTTTTT. Translating it yields CASSPQSLDEKLFF.

V is TRBV19 and J is TRBJ1-2; unclear D gene. Germline values: CDR1 LNHDA, CDR2 SQIVND (reference sequence). The CDR3 extends over 12 amino acids. V was trimmed by 3 bases and J by 5 bases, leaving 7 bases between them. The CDR3 DNA reads TGTGCCAGTAGTATCACCAGATATGGCTACACCTTC. It is translated as CASSITRYGYTF.

V usage is TRBV2 and J usage is TRBJ1-4; 10 nucleotides align to TRBD1. V lost 4 bases to trimming and J lost 0 bases; unmatched junction nucleotides: 11. The CDR3 is 19 residues long. Looked up from germline, CDR1 is SNHLY and CDR2 is FYNNEI. The CDR3 DNA reads as TGTGCCAGCAGTGCAAGGGGACAGGGGAGGGTTGCAACTAATGAAAAACTGTTTTTT. This translates into CASSARGQGRVATNEKLFF.